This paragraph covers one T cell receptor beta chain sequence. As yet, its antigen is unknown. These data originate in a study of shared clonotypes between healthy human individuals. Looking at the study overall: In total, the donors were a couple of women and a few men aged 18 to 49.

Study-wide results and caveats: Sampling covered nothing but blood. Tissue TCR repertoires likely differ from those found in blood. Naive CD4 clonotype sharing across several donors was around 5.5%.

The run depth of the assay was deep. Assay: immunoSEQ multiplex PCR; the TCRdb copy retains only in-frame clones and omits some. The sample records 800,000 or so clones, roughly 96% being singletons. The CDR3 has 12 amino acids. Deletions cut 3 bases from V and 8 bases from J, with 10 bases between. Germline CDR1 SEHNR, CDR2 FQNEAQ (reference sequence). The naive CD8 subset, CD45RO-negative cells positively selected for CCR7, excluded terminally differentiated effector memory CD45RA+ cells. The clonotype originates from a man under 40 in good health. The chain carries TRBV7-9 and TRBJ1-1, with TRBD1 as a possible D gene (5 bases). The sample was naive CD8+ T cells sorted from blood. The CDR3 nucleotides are TGTGCCAGCAGCTTGTCGAGGACAGAAGCTTTCTTT. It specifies CASSLSRTEAFF.